Sequencing of this T cell receptor (beta chain) was carried out in a study of blood T cell repertoires in COVID-19. In the study overall: COVID-19 samples, acute and convalescent, were from the United States, Italy and Spain.

Only in-frame clones appear in the TCRdb table, and some are missing; sequencing was by immunoSEQ multiplex PCR. The sample yields about 220,000 clones, roughly 84% seen once. Germline V gene sequence: CDR1 SGHRS, CDR2 YFSETQ. This CDR3 has 12 amino acids. Trimming removed 4 bases at V and 8 bases at J, with 12 bases between. This clonotype was sampled from a woman in her sixties or seventies with acute or convalescent COVID-19. The sample consisted of peripheral blood. The chain recombines TRBV5-1 with TRBJ1-2; D unclear. CDR3 region: CASSDIQPGYTF. In DNA, the CDR3 is TGCGCCAGCAGCGATATACAGCCGGGCTACACCTTC.